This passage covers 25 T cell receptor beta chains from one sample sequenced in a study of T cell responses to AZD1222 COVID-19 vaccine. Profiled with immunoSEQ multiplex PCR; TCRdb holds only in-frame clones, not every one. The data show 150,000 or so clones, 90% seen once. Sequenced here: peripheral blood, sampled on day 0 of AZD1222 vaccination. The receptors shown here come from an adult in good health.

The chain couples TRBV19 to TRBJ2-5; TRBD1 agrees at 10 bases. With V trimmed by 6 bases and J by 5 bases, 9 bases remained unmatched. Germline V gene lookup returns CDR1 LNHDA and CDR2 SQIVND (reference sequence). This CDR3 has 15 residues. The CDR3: CASRLGQGIQETQYF. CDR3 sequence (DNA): TGTGCCAGTAGGCTGGGACAGGGGATTCAGGAGACCCAGTACTTC.

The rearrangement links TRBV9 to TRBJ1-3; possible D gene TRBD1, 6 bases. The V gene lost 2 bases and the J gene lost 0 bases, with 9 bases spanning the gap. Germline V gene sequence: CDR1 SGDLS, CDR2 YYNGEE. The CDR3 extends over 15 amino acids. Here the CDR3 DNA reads TGTGCCAGCAGCGTCTTGGACAGCTCTGGAAACACCATATATTTT. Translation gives CASSVLDSSGNTIYF. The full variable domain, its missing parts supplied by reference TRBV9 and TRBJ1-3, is DSGVTQTPKHLITATGQRVTLRCSPRSGDLSVYWYQQSLDQGLQFLIQYYNGEERAKGNILERFSAQQFPDLHSELNLSSLELGDSALYFCASSVLDSSGNTIYFGEGSWLTVV.

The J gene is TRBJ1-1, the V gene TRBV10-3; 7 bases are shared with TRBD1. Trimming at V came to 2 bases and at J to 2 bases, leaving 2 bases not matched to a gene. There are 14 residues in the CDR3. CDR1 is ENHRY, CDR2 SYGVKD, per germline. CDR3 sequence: CAISEGTANTEAFF. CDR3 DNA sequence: TGTGCCATCAGTGAGGGGACAGCCAACACTGAAGCTTTCTTT.

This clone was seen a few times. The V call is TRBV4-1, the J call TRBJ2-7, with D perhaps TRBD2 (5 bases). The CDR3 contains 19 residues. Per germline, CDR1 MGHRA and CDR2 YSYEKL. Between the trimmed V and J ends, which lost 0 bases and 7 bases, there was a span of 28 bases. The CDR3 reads CASSQDSGSISLGPLEQYF. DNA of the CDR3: TGCGCCAGCAGCCAAGATTCGGGGAGCATCAGCTTAGGACCTCTAGAGCAGTACTTC.

The CDR3 nucleotides read TGTGCCAGCAGTGAGCGGGGTCAGGTCGATGATGGCTACACCTTC. It yields the protein CASSERGQVDDGYTF. This rearrangement joins TRBV2 to TRBJ1-2; unclear D gene. Germline CDR1 is SNHLY and CDR2 is FYNNEI. V dropped 3 bases and J dropped 6 bases, with 17 bases sitting between them. The CDR3 covers 15 residues.

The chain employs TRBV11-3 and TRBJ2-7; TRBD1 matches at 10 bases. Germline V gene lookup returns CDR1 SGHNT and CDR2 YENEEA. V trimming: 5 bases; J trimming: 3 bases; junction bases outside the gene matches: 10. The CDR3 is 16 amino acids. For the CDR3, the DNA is TGTGCCAGCAGCCCCGGGGGGGGACAGGGGTTCTACGAGCAGTACTTC. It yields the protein CASSPGGGQGFYEQYF.

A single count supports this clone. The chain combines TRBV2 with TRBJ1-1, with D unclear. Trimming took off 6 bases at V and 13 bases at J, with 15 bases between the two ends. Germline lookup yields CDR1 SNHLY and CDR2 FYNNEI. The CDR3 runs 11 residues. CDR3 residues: CASSPTGWGFF. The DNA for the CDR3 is TGTGCCAGCAGCCCGACGGGTTGGGGTTTCTTT. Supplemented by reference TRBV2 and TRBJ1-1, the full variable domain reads EPEVTQTPSHQVTQMGQEVILRCVPISNHLYFYWYRQILGQKVEFLVSFYNNEISEKSEIFDDQFSVERPDGSNFTLKIRSTKLEDSAMYFCASSPTGWGFFGQGTRLTVV.

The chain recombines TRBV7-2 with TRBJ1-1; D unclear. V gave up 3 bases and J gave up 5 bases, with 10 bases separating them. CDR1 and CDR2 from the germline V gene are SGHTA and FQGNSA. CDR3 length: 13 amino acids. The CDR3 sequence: CASSFGDLTEAFF. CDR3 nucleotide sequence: TGTGCCAGCAGCTTTGGTGATTTAACTGAAGCTTTCTTT.

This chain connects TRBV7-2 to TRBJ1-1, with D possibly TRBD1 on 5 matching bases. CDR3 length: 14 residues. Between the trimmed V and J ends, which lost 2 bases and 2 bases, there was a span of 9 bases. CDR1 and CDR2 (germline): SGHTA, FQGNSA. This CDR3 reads CASSLRTLNTEAFF. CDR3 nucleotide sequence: TGTGCCAGCAGCTTACGGACACTAAACACTGAAGCTTTCTTT.

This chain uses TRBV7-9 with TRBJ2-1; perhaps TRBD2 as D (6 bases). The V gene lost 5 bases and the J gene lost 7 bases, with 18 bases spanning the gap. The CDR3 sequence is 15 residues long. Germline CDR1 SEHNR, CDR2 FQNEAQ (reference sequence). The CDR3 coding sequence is TGTGCCAGCAGCCTCATGGGGGGAAGGGATAATGAGCAGTTCTTC. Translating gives CASSLMGGRDNEQFF.

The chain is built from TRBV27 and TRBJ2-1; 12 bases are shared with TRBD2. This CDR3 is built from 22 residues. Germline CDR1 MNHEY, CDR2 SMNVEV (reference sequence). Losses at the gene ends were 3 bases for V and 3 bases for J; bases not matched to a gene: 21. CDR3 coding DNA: TGTGCCAGCAGTTTTCAAACGCTCGTAGGCTCCCCGGGACTAGCGGGCTACAATGAGCAGTTCTTC. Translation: CASSFQTLVGSPGLAGYNEQFF.

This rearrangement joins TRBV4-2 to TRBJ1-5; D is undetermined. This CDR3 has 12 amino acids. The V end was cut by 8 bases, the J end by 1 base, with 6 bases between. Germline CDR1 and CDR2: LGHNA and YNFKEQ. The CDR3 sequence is CASSDSNQPQHF. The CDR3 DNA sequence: TGTGCCAGCTCCGACAGCAATCAGCCCCAGCATTTT.

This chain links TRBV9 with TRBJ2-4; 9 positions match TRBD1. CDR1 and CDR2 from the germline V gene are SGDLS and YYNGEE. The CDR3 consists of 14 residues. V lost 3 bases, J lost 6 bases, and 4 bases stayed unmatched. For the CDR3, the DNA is TGTGCCAGCAGCGCCGGACAGGGGAGAAACATTCAGTACTTC. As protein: CASSAGQGRNIQYF.

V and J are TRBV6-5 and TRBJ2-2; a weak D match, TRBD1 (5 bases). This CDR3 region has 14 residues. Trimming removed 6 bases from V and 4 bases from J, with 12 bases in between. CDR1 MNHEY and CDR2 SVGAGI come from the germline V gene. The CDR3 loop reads CASSRSGRTGELFF. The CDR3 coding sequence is TGTGCCAGCAGCCGTTCAGGGCGCACCGGGGAGCTGTTTTTT.

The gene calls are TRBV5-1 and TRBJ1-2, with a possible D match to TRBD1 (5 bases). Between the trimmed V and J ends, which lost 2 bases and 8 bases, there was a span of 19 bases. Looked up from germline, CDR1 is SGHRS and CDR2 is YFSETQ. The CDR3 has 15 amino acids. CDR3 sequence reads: CASSFDRHSPGGYTF. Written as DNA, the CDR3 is TGCGCCAGCAGCTTCGACAGACATTCCCCTGGGGGCTACACCTTC.

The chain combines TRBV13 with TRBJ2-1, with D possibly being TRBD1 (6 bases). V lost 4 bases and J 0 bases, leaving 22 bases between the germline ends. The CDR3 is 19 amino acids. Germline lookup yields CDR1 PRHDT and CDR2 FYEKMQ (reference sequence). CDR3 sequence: CASSSTPGMPGHSYNEQFF. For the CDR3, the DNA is TGTGCCAGCAGCTCCACCCCGGGTATGCCGGGACACTCCTACAATGAGCAGTTCTTC. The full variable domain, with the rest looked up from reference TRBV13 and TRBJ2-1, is AAGVIQSPRHLIKEKRETATLKCYPIPRHDTVYWYQQGPGQDPQFLISFYEKMQSDKGSIPDRFSAQQFSDYHSELNMSSLELGDSALYFCASSSTPGMPGHSYNEQFFGPGTRLTVL.

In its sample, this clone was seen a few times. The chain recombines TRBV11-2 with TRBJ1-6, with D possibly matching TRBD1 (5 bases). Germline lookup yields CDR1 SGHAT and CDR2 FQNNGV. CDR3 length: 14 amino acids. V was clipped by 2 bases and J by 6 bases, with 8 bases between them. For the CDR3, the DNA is TGTGCCAGCAGCTTACCAGGGTCTAATTCACCCCTCCACTTT. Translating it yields CASSLPGSNSPLHF. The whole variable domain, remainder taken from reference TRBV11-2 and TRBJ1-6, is EAGVAQSPRYKIIEKRQSVAFWCNPISGHATLYWYQQILGQGPKLLIQFQNNGVVDDSQLPKDRFSAERLKGVDSTLKIQPAKLEDSAVYLCASSLPGSNSPLHFGNGTRLTVT.

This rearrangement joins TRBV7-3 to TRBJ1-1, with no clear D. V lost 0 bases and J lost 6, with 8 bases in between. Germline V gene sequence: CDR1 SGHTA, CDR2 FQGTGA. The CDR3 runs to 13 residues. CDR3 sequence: CASSLTGWAEAFF. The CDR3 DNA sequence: TGTGCCAGCAGCTTAACAGGGTGGGCTGAAGCTTTCTTT.

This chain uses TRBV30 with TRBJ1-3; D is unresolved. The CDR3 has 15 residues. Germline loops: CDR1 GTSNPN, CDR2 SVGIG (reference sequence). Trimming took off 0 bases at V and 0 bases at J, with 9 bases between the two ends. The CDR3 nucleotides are TGTGCCTGGAGTGTAAGGACCGGCTCTGGAAACACCATATATTTT. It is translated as CAWSVRTGSGNTIYF.

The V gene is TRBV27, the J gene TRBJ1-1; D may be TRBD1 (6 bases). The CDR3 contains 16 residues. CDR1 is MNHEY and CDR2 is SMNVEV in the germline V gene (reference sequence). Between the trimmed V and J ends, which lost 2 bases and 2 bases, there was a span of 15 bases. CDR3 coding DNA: TGTGCCAGCAGTTTACTGGGGACGGGGGGCAACACTGAAGCTTTCTTT. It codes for CASSLLGTGGNTEAFF.

CDR3 bases: TGCGCCAGCAGCTTGCCTAGCGGGGGATTTACAGATACGCAGTATTTT. It codes for CASSLPSGGFTDTQYF. The chain combines TRBV5-1 with TRBJ2-3, with TRBD2 matching 10 bases. The CDR3 extends over 16 amino acids. Trimming at V came to 1 base and at J to 3 bases, leaving 5 bases not matched to a gene. Germline values: CDR1 SGHRS, CDR2 YFSETQ.

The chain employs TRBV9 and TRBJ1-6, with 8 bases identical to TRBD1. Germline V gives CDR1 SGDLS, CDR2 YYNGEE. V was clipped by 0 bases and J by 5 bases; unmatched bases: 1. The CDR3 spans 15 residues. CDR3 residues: CASSVEDRDNSPLHF. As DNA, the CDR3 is TGTGCCAGCAGCGTAGAGGACAGGGATAATTCACCCCTCCACTTT.

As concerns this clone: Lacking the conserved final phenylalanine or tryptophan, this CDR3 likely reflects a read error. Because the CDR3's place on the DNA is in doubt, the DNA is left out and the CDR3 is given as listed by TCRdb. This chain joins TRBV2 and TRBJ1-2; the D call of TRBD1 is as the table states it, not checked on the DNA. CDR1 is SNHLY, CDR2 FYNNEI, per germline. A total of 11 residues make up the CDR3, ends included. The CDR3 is CAGRGQGFCSL.

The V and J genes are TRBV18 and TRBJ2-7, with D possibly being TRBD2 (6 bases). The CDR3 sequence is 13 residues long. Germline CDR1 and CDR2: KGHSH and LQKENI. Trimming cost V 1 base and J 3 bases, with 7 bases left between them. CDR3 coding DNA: TGTGCCAGCTCACCACGGCGGGGCTACGAGCAGTACTTC. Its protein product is CASSPRRGYEQYF.

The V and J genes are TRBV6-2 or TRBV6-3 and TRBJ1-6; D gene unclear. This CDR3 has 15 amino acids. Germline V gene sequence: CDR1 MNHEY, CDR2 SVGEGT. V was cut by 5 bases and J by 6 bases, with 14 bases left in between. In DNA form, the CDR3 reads TGTGCCAGCAGTACCGTGGTCGGAACTAATTCACCCCTCCACTTT. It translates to CASSTVVGTNSPLHF.